The source of this T cell receptor (beta chain) is a study of T-cell reconstitution after alpha-beta-depleted transplantation in children (dated by TCRdb to about 2016). Concerning the study at large: The study quantitatively tracked T-cell immune reconstitution after TCRalphabeta/CD19-depleted allogeneic hematopoietic cell transplantation in children using TCR repertoire profiling.

At least ten counts were recorded for this clonotype. It has no known antigen specificity. Base qualities were left out, and no much larger clone turns up one base away. Preparation of the library involved PCR. The run used an Illumina HiSeq 2500. TCR library preparation used molecular barcoding, with unique molecular identifiers applied to normalize quantification of the TCRbeta repertoire. Using fastp at Q25 and MiXCR, TCRdb reprocessed the public reads and kept productive beta chains. Every entry covers one CDR3 protein and lists the most common genes and DNA from its rows. The sample contains about 110,000 distinct CDR3 sequences, about 9.4% of them found a single time. 8% of the sample comes from the top ten. The sample in question was PBMCs from the stem cell graft donor, obtained from the stem cell graft. The receptor was isolated from a human donor who donated a stem cell graft to a child with acute lymphoblastic leukemia.

The CDR3 in this case is CASSPGTSGGINQETQYF. The sequence in DNA is TGTGCCAGCAGCCCCGGGACTAGCGGGGGGATAAACCAAGAGACCCAGTACTTC. Rearrangement joined TRBV7-2 to TRBJ2-5; TRBD2 agrees with 15 junctional bases. V trim: 5 bases; J trim: 0 bases; unmatched bases: 7. The CDR3, cysteine through phenylalanine, is 18 amino acids long. Of the read, only the CDR3 DNA is kept; its 54 bases are in frame from base 1. The germline V gene sets CDR1 to SGHTA and CDR2 to FQGNSA.